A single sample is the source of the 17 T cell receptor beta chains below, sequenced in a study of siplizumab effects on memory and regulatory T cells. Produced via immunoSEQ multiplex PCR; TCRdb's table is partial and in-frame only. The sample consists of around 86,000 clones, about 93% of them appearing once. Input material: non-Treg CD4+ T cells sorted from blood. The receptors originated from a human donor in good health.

The CDR3 sequence is CASSQGDWGEKLFF. The CDR3, as DNA: TGCGCCAGCAGCCAGGGGGACTGGGGTGAAAAACTGTTTTTT. This chain joins TRBV5-1 and TRBJ1-4, with 7 bases matching TRBD1. In germline, CDR1 is SGHRS, CDR2 YFSETQ. With 4 bases clipped from V and 7 bases from J, the junction kept 7 bases outside the gene matches. The CDR3 length is 14 residues. Based on the CDR3 plus reference TRBV5-1 and TRBJ1-4, the full variable domain is KAGVTQTPRYLIKTRGQQVTLSCSPISGHRSVSWYQQTPGQGLQFLFEYFSETQRNKGNFPGRFSGRQFSNSRSEMNVSTLELGDSALYLCASSQGDWGEKLFFGSGTQLSVL.

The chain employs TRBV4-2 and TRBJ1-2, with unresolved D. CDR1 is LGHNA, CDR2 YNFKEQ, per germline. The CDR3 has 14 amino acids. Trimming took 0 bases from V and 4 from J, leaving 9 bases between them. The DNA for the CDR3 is TGTGCCAGCAGCCAAGATCTACAATCCTATGGCTACACCTTC. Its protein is CASSQDLQSYGYTF.

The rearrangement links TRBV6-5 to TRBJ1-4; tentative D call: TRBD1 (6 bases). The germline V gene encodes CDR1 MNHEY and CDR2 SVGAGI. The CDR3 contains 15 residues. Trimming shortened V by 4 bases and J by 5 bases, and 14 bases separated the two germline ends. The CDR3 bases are TGTGCCAGCAGTTTGGGGCAGGGGATCAATGAAAAACTGTTTTTT. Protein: CASSLGQGINEKLFF.

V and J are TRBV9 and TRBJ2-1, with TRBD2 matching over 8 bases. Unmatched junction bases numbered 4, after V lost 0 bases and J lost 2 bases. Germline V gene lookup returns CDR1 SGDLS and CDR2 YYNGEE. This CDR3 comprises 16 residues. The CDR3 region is CASSVGIAGTYNEQFF. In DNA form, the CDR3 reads TGTGCCAGCAGCGTAGGAATAGCGGGAACCTACAATGAGCAGTTCTTC. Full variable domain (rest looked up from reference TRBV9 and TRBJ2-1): DSGVTQTPKHLITATGQRVTLRCSPRSGDLSVYWYQQSLDQGLQFLIQYYNGEERAKGNILERFSAQQFPDLHSELNLSSLELGDSALYFCASSVGIAGTYNEQFFGPGTRLTVL.

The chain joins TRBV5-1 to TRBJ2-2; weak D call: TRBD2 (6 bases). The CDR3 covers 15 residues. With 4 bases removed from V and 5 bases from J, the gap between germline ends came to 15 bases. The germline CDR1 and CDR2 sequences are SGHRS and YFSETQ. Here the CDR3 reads CASSVGGRETGELFF. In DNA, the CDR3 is TGCGCCAGCAGCGTTGGAGGGAGAGAGACCGGGGAGCTGTTTTTT.

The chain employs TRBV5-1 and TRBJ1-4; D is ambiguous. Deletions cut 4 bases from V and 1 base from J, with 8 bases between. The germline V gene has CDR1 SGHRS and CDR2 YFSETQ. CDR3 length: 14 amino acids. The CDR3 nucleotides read TGCGCCAGCAGCGTTCTCGGAACTAATGAAAAACTGTTTTTT. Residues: CASSVLGTNEKLFF.

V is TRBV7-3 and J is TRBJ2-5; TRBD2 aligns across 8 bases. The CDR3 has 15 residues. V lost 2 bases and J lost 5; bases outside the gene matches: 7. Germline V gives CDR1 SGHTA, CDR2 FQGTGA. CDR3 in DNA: TGTGCCAGCAGCTTAGGGCTGGCTAGCGGGGAGACCCAGTACTTC. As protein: CASSLGLASGETQYF.

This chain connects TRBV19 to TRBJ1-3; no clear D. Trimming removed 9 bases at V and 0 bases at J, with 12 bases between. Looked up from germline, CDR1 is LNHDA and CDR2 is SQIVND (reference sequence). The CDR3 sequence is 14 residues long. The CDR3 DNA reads TGTGCCAGCCGTGTCCGTGCCTCTGGAAACACCATATATTTT. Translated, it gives CASRVRASGNTIYF.

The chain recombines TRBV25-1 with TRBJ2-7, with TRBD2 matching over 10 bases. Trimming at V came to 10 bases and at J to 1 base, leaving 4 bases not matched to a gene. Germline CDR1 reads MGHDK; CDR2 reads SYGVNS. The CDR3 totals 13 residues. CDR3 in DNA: TGTGCCACCACACTAGCGGGATCCTACGAGCAGTACTTC. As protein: CATTLAGSYEQYF.

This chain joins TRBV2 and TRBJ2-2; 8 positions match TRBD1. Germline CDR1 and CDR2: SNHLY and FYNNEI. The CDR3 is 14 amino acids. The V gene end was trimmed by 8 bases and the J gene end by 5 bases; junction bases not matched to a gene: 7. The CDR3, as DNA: TGTGCCAGCGGGTCTCGGACAGGGACCGGGGAGCTGTTTTTT. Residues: CASGSRTGTGELFF.

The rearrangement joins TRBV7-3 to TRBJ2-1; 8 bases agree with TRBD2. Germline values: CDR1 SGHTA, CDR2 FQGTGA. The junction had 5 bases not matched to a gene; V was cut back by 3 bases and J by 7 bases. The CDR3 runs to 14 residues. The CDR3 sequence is CASSFSGTRNEQFF. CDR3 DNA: TGTGCCAGCAGCTTCTCCGGGACTAGGAATGAGCAGTTCTTC.

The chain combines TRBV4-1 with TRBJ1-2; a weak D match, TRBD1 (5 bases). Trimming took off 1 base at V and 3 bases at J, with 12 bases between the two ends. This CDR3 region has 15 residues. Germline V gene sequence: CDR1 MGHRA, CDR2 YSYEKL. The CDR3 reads CASSQADRRHYGYTF. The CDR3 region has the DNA TGCGCCAGCAGCCAAGCAGACAGAAGACACTATGGCTACACCTTC.

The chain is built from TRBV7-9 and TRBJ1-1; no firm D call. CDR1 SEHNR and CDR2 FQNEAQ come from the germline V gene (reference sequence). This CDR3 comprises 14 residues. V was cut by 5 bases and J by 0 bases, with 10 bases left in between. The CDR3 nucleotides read TGTGCCAGCAGCCTAAAACAATTGAACACTGAAGCTTTCTTT. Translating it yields CASSLKQLNTEAFF.

CDR3 nucleotides: TGTGCCAGTAGTACCCGGACAGGCCCCGTCGGCTACACCTTC. Protein product: CASSTRTGPVGYTF. The V call is TRBV19, the J call TRBJ1-2; TRBD1 matches 7 bases. This CDR3 is 14 amino acids long. The germline V gene encodes CDR1 LNHDA and CDR2 SQIVND (reference sequence). After removal of 4 bases from V and 8 bases from J, the junction contained 10 bases not matched to a gene.

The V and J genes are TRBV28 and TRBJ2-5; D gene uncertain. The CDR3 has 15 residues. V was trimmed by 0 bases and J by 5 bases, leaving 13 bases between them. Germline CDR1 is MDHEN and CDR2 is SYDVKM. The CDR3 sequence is CASSLWSVGLETQYF. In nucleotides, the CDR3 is TGTGCCAGCAGTTTATGGTCGGTCGGGCTCGAGACCCAGTACTTC.

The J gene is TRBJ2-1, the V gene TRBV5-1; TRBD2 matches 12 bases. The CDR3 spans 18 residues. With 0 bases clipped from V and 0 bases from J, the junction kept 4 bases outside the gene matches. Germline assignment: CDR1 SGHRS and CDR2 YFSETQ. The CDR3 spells CASSLVTSGGHSYNEQFF. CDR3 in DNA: TGCGCCAGCAGCTTGGTGACTAGCGGGGGCCACTCCTACAATGAGCAGTTCTTC.

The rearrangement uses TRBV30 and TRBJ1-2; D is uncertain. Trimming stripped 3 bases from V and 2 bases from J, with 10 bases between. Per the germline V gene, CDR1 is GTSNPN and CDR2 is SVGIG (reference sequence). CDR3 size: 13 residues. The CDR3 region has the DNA TGTGCCTGGAGCTTCGGACGGAACTATGGCTACACCTTC. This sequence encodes CAWSFGRNYGYTF.